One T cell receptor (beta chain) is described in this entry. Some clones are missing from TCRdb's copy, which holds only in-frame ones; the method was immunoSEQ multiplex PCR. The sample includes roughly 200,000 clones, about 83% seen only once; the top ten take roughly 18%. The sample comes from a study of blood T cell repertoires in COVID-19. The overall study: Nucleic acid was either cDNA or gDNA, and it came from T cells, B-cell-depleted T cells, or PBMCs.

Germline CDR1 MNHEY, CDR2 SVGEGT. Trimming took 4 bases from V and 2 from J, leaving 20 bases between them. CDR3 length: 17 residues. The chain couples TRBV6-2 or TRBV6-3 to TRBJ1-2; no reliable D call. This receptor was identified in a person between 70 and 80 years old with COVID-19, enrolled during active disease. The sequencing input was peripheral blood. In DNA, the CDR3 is TGTGCCAGCAGTTTCGTCAGGAAGACCTTCCGAAACTATGGCTACACCTTC. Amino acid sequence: CASSFVRKTFRNYGYTF.